This T cell receptor (beta chain) stems from a study of blood T cell repertoires in COVID-19. In the study overall: Italy, Spain and the United States were the sources of the convalescent and acute COVID-19 samples. Sources were T cells, B-cell-depleted T cells, or PBMCs; the material itself was cDNA or gDNA.

In germline, CDR1 is MNHEY, CDR2 SVGAGI. The CDR3 is made up of 13 amino acids. Trimming cost V 8 bases and J 2 bases, with 9 bases left between them. TCRdb's copy holds only in-frame clones and misses some; the assay was immunoSEQ multiplex PCR. The data show approximately 150,000 clones, roughly 80% seen once. This sequence originates from a human donor in a cohort sampled during active COVID-19. V usage is TRBV6-5 and J usage is TRBJ2-2; unclear D gene. Sequencing was performed on peripheral blood. CDR3 in amino acids: CASGQLNTGELFF. The CDR3, as DNA: TGTGCCAGCGGGCAGCTAAACACCGGGGAGCTGTTTTTT.